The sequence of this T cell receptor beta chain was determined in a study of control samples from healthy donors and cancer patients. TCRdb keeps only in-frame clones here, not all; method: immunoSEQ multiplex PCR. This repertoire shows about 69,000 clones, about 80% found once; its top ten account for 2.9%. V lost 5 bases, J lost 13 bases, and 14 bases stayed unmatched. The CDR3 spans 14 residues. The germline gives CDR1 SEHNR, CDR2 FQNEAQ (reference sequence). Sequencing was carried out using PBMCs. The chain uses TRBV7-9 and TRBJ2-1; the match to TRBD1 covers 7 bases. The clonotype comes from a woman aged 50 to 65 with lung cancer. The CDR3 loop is CASSPVYDRDYQFF. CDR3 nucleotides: TGTGCCAGCAGCCCGGTATACGACAGGGATTACCAGTTCTTC.